This TCR beta chain is drawn from a study of control samples from healthy donors and cancer patients. The germline gives CDR1 SGHRS, CDR2 YFSETQ. With 3 bases clipped from V and 6 bases from J, the junction kept 2 bases outside the gene matches. The CDR3 runs to 13 residues. Clones were sequenced by immunoSEQ multiplex PCR, and TCRdb holds only the in-frame ones, with some missing. The sample contains 200,000 or so clones, 85% to 95% of which appear only once. The chain employs TRBV5-1 and TRBJ1-3, with TRBD1 matching 8 bases. The sample taken for sequencing was blood. The sequence derives from a man aged 50-59 years in good health. DNA of the CDR3: TGCGCCAGCAGCTCGGGACAGGCAAACACCATATATTTT. It translates to CASSSGQANTIYF.